Below, 31 T cell receptor beta chains from the same sample are listed, as sequenced in a study of blood T cells in healthy people across ages. A sample-barcoded 5' primer and a J-beta primer mix were used in a second PCR of roughly 7 to 11 cycles. TCRdb passed the 5' RACE reads through MiXCR, listing each CDR3 protein once. Here the sample spans about 1.8 million distinct CDR3 sequences, just under 50% being singletons. The sample was blood. The source of these receptors is a woman aged 40-49 years in good health.

A single count supports this clonotype. The chain is built from TRBV3-1 and TRBJ1-5, with 9 bases that match TRBD1. Per the germline V gene, CDR1 is LGHDT and CDR2 is YNNKEL (reference sequence). CDR3 length: 16 residues. Unmatched junction bases numbered 12, after V lost 5 bases and J lost 7 bases. This chain's CDR3 is CASSFLRDREKQPQHF. The CDR3 nucleotides are TGTGCCAGCAGCTTCCTGAGGGACAGGGAGAAGCAGCCCCAGCATTTT. Together with reference TRBV3-1 and TRBJ1-5, the CDR3 gives the full variable domain: DTAVSQTPKYLVTQMGNDKSIKCEQNLGHDTMYWYKQDSKKFLKIMFSYNNKELIINETVPNRFSPKSPDKAHLNLHINSLELGDSAVYFCASSFLRDREKQPQHFGDGTRLSIL.

The chain is built from TRBV10-2 and TRBJ1-4, with D unclear. CDR1 WSHSY and CDR2 SAAADI come from the germline V gene. The CDR3 covers 16 residues. Deletions cut 2 bases from V and 1 base from J, with 11 bases between. For the CDR3, the DNA is TGCGCCAGCAGTGAGACAGCCCTCGAAACTAATGAAAAACTGTTTTTT. It translates to CASSETALETNEKLFF.

Only a few counts were recorded for this clonotype. The chain uses TRBV6-2 or TRBV6-3 and TRBJ2-7; a possible D gene is TRBD1 (6 bases). Trimming shortened V by 2 bases and J by 2 bases, and 10 bases separated the two germline ends. Germline V gives CDR1 MNHEY, CDR2 SVGEGT. The CDR3 contains 14 residues. The CDR3 coding sequence is TGTGCCAGCAGTTACACGGGACATGCCTACGAGCAGTACTTC. This encodes CASSYTGHAYEQYF.

This sequence joins TRBV10-3 and TRBJ2-5; D is uncertain. The CDR3 contains 12 residues. Germline CDR1 and CDR2: ENHRY and SYGVKD. V was clipped by 11 bases and J by 2 bases, with 12 bases between them. The CDR3 nucleotides are TGTGCCGCGGCAGGTGATCAAGAGACCCAGTACTTC. Protein product: CAAAGDQETQYF.

V and J are TRBV4-3 and TRBJ2-2; TRBD1 or TRBD2 may be the D gene (5 bases each). Germline V gene sequence: CDR1 LGHNA, CDR2 YSLEER. V was clipped by 0 bases and J by 8 bases, with 16 bases between them. The CDR3 runs 16 residues. Written as DNA, the CDR3 is TGCGCCAGCAGCCAAGATAAGAGGGGCGTCTTAGGGGAGCTGTTTTTT. Its protein is CASSQDKRGVLGELFF.

The V gene is TRBV10-1, the J gene TRBJ2-3; 11 bases fit TRBD1. V shed 1 base, J shed 6 bases, and the junction held 6 bases outside the gene matches. Germline values: CDR1 WNHNN, CDR2 SYGVQD (reference sequence). The CDR3 spans 16 residues. The CDR3 coding sequence is TGCGCCAGCAGTGAGTTGTCCGGACAGGGGGCTGATACGCAGTATTTT. Translation gives CASSELSGQGADTQYF.

J is TRBJ1-6 and V is TRBV10-3; no clear D gene. Trimming stripped 2 bases from V and 7 bases from J, with 6 bases between. Germline loops: CDR1 ENHRY, CDR2 SYGVKD. The CDR3 is made up of 13 amino acids. The CDR3 sequence: CAISENRNSPLHF. The CDR3 DNA sequence: TGTGCCATCAGTGAGAACAGAAATTCACCCCTCCACTTT.

The chain is built from TRBV4-3 and TRBJ2-2; D unclear. In germline, CDR1 is LGHNA, CDR2 YSLEER. This CDR3 spans 15 amino acids. The V end was cut by 6 bases, the J end by 7 bases, with 18 bases between. CDR3 sequence reads: CASRLQVRDGGELFF. The CDR3, as DNA: TGCGCCAGCAGACTCCAAGTTAGGGATGGCGGGGAGCTGTTTTTT.

This clonotype was seen a few times. The chain carries TRBV20-1 and TRBJ2-1; TRBD2 agrees at 12 bases. Per germline, CDR1 DFQATT and CDR2 SNEGSKA (reference sequence). This CDR3 comprises 15 residues. Germline trimming cut 6 bases from V and 7 bases from J; bases unmatched to any gene: 10. The CDR3 here is CSAAPLAGGINEQFF. As DNA, the CDR3 is TGCAGTGCCGCGCCACTAGCGGGGGGAATAAATGAGCAGTTCTTC.

The CDR3 loop reads CSARVESNIQYF. CDR3 DNA: TGCAGTGCTAGAGTAGAATCGAACATTCAGTACTTC. The rearrangement links TRBV20-1 to TRBJ2-4; D call uncertain. The CDR3 spans 12 residues. Deletions cut 1 base from V and 7 bases from J, with 8 bases between. CDR1 is DFQATT, CDR2 SNEGSKA, per germline (reference sequence).

The chain recombines TRBV6-2 or TRBV6-3 with TRBJ2-1; 8 nucleotides line up with TRBD1. Germline-derived CDR1 and CDR2 are MNHEY and SVGEGT. The V and J ends lost 2 bases and 6 bases, in that order; junction bases with no gene match: 6. The CDR3 is 15 residues long. The CDR3 loop reads CASSYGGTGVNEQFF. The CDR3 region has the DNA TGTGCCAGCAGTTACGGGGGGACAGGCGTCAATGAGCAGTTCTTC.

This clonotype was found a few times. The gene calls are TRBV7-2 and TRBJ2-6; 9 bases line up with TRBD1. CDR1 is SGHTA, CDR2 FQGNSA, per germline. Trimming removed 5 bases from V and 0 bases from J; junction bases left unmatched: 8. The CDR3 runs to 18 residues. This chain's CDR3 is CASSLETGGFSGANVLTF. In nucleotides, the CDR3 is TGTGCCAGCAGCCTGGAGACAGGGGGGTTCTCTGGGGCCAACGTCCTGACTTTC.

The chain employs TRBV28 and TRBJ1-4; no clear D. Germline lookup yields CDR1 MDHEN and CDR2 SYDVKM. V was shortened by 4 bases and J by 3 bases, with 9 bases between the two germline ends. The CDR3 totals 14 residues. Here the CDR3 DNA reads TGTGCCAGCAGTTCGCCGGCGGCTAATGAAAAACTGTTTTTT. Translating gives CASSSPAANEKLFF.

The rearrangement joins TRBV5-1 to TRBJ2-3; D is possibly TRBD1 (6 bases). The germline V gene has CDR1 SGHRS and CDR2 YFSETQ. This CDR3 contains 15 residues. Trimming removed 6 bases from V and 2 bases from J, with 16 bases in between. As DNA, the CDR3 is TGCGCCAGCAACGGGCAGAGGACAGTCACAGATACGCAGTATTTT. This gives the protein CASNGQRTVTDTQYF.

The chain is built from TRBV20-1 and TRBJ1-5; tentatively, D is TRBD1 (6 bases). This CDR3 region has 14 residues. Germline V gene lookup returns CDR1 DFQATT and CDR2 SNEGSKA (reference sequence). Between the trimmed V and J ends, which lost 0 bases and 6 bases, there was a span of 12 bases. CDR3 nucleotides: TGCAGTGCTAGAGAACAGGGTGGGGCTCAGCCCCAGCATTTT. It translates to CSAREQGGAQPQHF.

J is TRBJ2-1 and V is TRBV7-6; unclear D gene. The J call may be in error: the DNA end matches TRBJ2-7 better. The CDR3 extends over 13 amino acids. Per germline, CDR1 SGHVS and CDR2 FNYEAQ. CDR3 sequence: CASSPGPYNEQYF. The CDR3 DNA follows: TGTGCCAGCAGTCCCGGACCTTACAATGAGCAGTACTTC.

The genes are TRBV20-1 and TRBJ1-4; D is unclear. The CDR3 extends over 10 amino acids. The germline V and J ends were trimmed by 5 bases and 7 bases, with 5 bases remaining between them. Germline CDR1 and CDR2: DFQATT and SNEGSKA (reference sequence). In DNA, the CDR3 is TGCAGTGCTGGGCGTGAAAAACTGTTTTTT. Its protein is CSAGREKLFF.

This chain connects TRBV24-1 to TRBJ2-5; the D gene is possibly TRBD2 (6 bases). CDR1 is KGHDR, CDR2 SFDVKD, per germline. The CDR3 runs to 16 residues. The ends were cut back, 6 bases at V and 4 bases at J, with 20 bases in the middle. The CDR3 reads CATSLGTRGVGETQYF. Here the CDR3 DNA reads TGTGCCACCAGTTTGGGAACGCGCGGGGTGGGAGAGACCCAGTACTTC.

This chain joins TRBV9 and TRBJ1-2; TRBD1 matches at 7 bases. Trimming cost V 0 bases and J 6 bases; bases outside gene matches: 11. The CDR3 extends over 16 amino acids. CDR1 SGDLS and CDR2 YYNGEE come from the germline V gene. The CDR3 protein is CASSVDVTFQGDGYTF. The CDR3 nucleotides are TGTGCCAGCAGCGTAGACGTGACGTTTCAGGGGGATGGCTACACCTTC. The full variable domain, with the rest looked up from reference TRBV9 and TRBJ1-2, is DSGVTQTPKHLITATGQRVTLRCSPRSGDLSVYWYQQSLDQGLQFLIQYYNGEERAKGNILERFSAQQFPDLHSELNLSSLELGDSALYFCASSVDVTFQGDGYTFGSGTRLTVV.

This sequence joins TRBV6-2 or TRBV6-3 and TRBJ1-2; TRBD1 might be the D (5 bases). Trimming took off 8 bases at V and 7 bases at J, with 20 bases between the two ends. The germline CDR1 and CDR2 sequences are MNHEY and SVGEGT. CDR3 length: 14 residues. The CDR3 region is CASGFTGGLLGYTF. The DNA of the CDR3 is TGTGCCAGCGGCTTTACAGGAGGACTTCTTGGCTACACCTTC.

There are a few counts of this clonotype. The chain combines TRBV21-1 with TRBJ2-5; the table assigns TRBD1, which was not confirmed against the DNA. TRBV21-1 is assigned pseudogene status. The CDR3 sequence is 14 residues long. The chain's CDR3 is CASSKDGQIETQYF. The DNA of the CDR3 is TGTGCCAGCAGCAAAGACGGACAGATAGAGACCCAGTACTTC.

Written as DNA, the CDR3 is TGTGCCAGCAGCCCGGGCCGGGGGGCCCCCCTTAACAATGAGCAGTTCTTC. It encodes CASSPGRGAPLNNEQFF. The V and J genes are TRBV7-8 and TRBJ2-1, with a weak D call TRBD2 (7 bases). The CDR3 covers 17 residues. Germline V CDR1 and CDR2: SGHVS, FQNEAQ. Deletions cut 5 bases from V and 5 bases from J, with 22 bases between.

Only one count was recorded for this clonotype. CDR3 in amino acids: CASSFSTGASDGYTF. The CDR3 bases are TGCGCCAGCAGCTTCTCCACGGGGGCATCGGATGGCTACACCTTC. The chain is built from TRBV5-1 and TRBJ1-2; D is perhaps TRBD1 (6 bases). Trimming pared 2 bases from V and 6 bases from J, leaving 17 bases between. The V gene's germline CDR1 is SGHRS and CDR2 YFSETQ. This CDR3 region has 15 residues. Filled out from reference TRBV5-1 and TRBJ1-2, the complete variable domain reads KAGVTQTPRYLIKTRGQQVTLSCSPISGHRSVSWYQQTPGQGLQFLFEYFSETQRNKGNFPGRFSGRQFSNSRSEMNVSTLELGDSALYLCASSFSTGASDGYTFGSGTRLTVV.

This clonotype was seen only a few times. The rearrangement uses TRBV6-5 and TRBJ1-1; D is uncertain. Germline CDR1 is MNHEY and CDR2 is SVGAGI. V lost 2 bases, J lost 5 bases, and 9 bases lay in between. The CDR3 consists of 13 residues. For the CDR3, the DNA is TGTGCCAGCAGTTACGGCATAGGGACTGAAGCTTTCTTT. This gives the protein CASSYGIGTEAFF.

This clonotype was counted a few times. The chain uses TRBV11-2 and TRBJ2-1, with TRBD1 as a possible D gene (6 bases). Trimming took off 0 bases at V and 2 bases at J, with 11 bases between the two ends. CDR1 is SGHAT, CDR2 FQNNGV, per germline. This CDR3 spans 16 amino acids. In DNA form, the CDR3 reads TGTGCCAGCAGCTTAGACAGGGGTGGGACCTACAATGAGCAGTTCTTC. Encoded protein: CASSLDRGGTYNEQFF.

This clonotype was counted between two and nine times. The V gene is TRBV29-1, the J gene TRBJ2-3; maybe TRBD1 (5 bases). Germline CDR1 reads SQVTM; CDR2 reads ANQGSEA. V lost 4 bases and J 2 bases, leaving 13 bases between the germline ends. The CDR3 covers 14 residues. In nucleotides, the CDR3 is TGCAGCGTTGTAGACAGAGACCTCACAGATACGCAGTATTTT. This encodes CSVVDRDLTDTQYF.

The chain employs TRBV29-1 and TRBJ2-5; TRBD1 matches at 10 bases. The CDR3 has 16 amino acids. In germline, CDR1 is SQVTM, CDR2 ANQGSEA. Trimming cost V 2 bases and J 0 bases; bases outside gene matches: 6. The DNA for the CDR3 is TGCAGCGTTGAACTGGGACAGGGGTGGTACCAAGAGACCCAGTACTTC. The encoded protein is CSVELGQGWYQETQYF.

The chain recombines TRBV7-9 with TRBJ2-3, with D possibly matching TRBD2 (6 bases). This CDR3 contains 15 residues. Germline V gives CDR1 SEHNR, CDR2 FQNEAQ (reference sequence). The V and J ends lost 4 bases and 4 bases respectively, with 15 bases between them. CDR3 sequence reads: CASSWGLTLADTQYF. CDR3 in DNA: TGTGCCAGCAGCTGGGGACTGACTCTTGCAGATACGCAGTATTTT.

The V call is TRBV5-1, the J call TRBJ2-4, with no clear D. V was cut by 4 bases and J by 6 bases, with 2 bases left in between. The CDR3 is made up of 10 amino acids. Per the germline V gene, CDR1 is SGHRS and CDR2 is YFSETQ. CDR3 bases: TGCGCCAGCAGCGCAAACATTCAGTACTTC. Protein product: CASSANIQYF.

The chain couples TRBV3-1 to TRBJ2-1, with a possible D match to TRBD1 (7 bases). The germline CDR1 and CDR2 sequences are LGHDT and YNNKEL (reference sequence). This CDR3 comprises 17 residues. V was cut by 3 bases and J by 13 bases, with 28 bases left in between. CDR3 sequence reads: CASSHRHRGLRAETQFF. DNA for the CDR3: TGTGCCAGCAGCCATCGTCACAGGGGACTCAGGGCAGAGACCCAGTTCTTC.

This clonotype was observed once. The rearrangement links TRBV4-3 to TRBJ1-1; D call uncertain. Germline V CDR1 and CDR2: LGHNA, YSLEER. Between the trimmed V and J ends, which lost 1 base and 1 base, there was a span of 13 bases. The CDR3 has 16 amino acids. The CDR3 DNA sequence: TGCGCCAGCAGCCAAGTCGGTCGCGGATGGAACACTGAAGCTTTCTTT. Its translation is CASSQVGRGWNTEAFF.